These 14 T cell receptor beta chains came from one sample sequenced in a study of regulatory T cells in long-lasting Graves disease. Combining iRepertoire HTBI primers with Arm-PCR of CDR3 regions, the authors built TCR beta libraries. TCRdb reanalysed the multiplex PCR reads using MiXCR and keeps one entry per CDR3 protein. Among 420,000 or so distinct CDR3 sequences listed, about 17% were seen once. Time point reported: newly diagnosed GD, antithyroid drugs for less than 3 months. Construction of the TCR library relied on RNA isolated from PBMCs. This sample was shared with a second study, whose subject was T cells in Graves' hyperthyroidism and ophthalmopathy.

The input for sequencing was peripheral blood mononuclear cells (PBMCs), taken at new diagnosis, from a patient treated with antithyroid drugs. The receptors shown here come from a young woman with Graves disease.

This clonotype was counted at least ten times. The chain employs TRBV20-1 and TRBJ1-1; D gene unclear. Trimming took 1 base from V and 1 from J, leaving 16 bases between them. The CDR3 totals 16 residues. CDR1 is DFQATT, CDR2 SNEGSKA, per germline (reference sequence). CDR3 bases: TGCAGTGCTAGAGCTCGGCCCCTCGGAGGGAACACTGAAGCTTTCTTT. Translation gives CSARARPLGGNTEAFF.

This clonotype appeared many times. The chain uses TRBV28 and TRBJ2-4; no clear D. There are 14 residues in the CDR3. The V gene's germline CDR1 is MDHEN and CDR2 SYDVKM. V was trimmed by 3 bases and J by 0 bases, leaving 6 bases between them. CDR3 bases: TGTGCCAGCAGTTTTGCTCCAGCCAAAAACATTCAGTACTTC. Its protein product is CASSFAPAKNIQYF. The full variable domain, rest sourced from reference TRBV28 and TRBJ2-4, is DVKVTQSSRYLVKRTGEKVFLECVQDMDHENMFWYRQDPGLGLRLIYFSYDVKMKEKGDIPEGYSVSREKKERFSLILESASTNQTSMYLCASSFAPAKNIQYFGAGTRLSVL.

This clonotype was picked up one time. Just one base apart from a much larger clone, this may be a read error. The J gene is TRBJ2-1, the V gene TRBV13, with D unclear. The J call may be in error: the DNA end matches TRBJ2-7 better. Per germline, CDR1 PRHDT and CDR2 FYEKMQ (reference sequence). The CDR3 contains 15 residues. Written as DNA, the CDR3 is TGTGCCAGCAGCGTAGGAATCCTATACTACAATGAGCAGTACTTC. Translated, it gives CASSVGILYYNEQYF.

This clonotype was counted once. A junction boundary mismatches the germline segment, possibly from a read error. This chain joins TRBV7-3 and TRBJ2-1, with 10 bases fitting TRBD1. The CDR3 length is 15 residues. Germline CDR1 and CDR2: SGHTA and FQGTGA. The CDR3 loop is CASSQGQGGNNEQLF. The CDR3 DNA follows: TGTGCCAGCAGCCAAGGACAGGGGGGGAACAATGAGCAGCTCTTC.

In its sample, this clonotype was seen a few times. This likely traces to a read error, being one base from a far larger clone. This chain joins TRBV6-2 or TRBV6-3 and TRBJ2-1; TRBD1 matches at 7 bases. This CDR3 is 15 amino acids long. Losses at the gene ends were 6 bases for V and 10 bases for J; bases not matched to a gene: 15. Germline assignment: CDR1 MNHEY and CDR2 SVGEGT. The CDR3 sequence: CASSPTVTGTYEQFF. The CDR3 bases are TGTGCCAGCAGCCCTACCGTGACAGGGACCTACGAGCAGTTCTTC.

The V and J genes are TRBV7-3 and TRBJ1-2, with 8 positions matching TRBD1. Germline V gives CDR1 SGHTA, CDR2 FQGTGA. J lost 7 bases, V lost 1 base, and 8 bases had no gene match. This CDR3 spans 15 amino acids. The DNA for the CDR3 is TGTGCCAGCAGCTTAAGTGCCAGGGGGCTTAGTGGCTACACCTTC. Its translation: CASSLSARGLSGYTF.

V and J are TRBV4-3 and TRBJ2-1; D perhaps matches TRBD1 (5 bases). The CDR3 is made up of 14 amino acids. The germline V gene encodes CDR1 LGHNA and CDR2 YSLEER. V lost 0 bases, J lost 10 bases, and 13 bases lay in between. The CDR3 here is CASSQDGRGAEQFF. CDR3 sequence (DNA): TGCGCCAGCAGCCAAGATGGTCGTGGGGCAGAGCAGTTCTTC.

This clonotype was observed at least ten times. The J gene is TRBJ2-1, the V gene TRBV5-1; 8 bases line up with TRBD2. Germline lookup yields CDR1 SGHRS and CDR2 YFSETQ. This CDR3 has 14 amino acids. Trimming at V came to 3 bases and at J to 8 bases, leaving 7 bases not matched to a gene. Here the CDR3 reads CASSSARGGYEQFF. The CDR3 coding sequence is TGCGCCAGCAGCTCCGCCCGGGGGGGCTATGAGCAGTTCTTC.

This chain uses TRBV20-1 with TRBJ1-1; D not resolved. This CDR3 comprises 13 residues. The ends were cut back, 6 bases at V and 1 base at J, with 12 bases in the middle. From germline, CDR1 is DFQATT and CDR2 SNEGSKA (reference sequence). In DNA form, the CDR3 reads TGCAGTGCCCCCGGTCCAGAGAACACTGAAGCTTTCTTT. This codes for CSAPGPENTEAFF.

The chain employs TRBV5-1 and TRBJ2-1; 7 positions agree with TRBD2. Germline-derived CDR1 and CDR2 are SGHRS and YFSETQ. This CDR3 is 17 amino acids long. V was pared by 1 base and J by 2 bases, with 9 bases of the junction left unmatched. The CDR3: CASSLPLGGSPYNEQFF. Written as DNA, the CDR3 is TGCGCCAGCAGCTTGCCGCTCGGCGGGAGTCCCTACAATGAGCAGTTCTTC.

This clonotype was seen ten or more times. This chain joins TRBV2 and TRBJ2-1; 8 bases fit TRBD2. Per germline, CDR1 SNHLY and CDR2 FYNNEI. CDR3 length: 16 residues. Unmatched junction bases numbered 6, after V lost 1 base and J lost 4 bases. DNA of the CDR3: TGTGCCAGCAGTGAAGATTCGGGAGGGTGGTACAATGAGCAGTTCTTC. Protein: CASSEDSGGWYNEQFF.

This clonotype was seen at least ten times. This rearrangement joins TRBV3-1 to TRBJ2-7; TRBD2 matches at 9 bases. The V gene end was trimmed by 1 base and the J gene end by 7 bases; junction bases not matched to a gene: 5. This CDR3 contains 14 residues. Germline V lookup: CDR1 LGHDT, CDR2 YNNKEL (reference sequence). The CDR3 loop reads CASSQALAGSEQYF. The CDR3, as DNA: TGTGCCAGCAGCCAAGCCCTAGCGGGATCTGAGCAGTACTTC.

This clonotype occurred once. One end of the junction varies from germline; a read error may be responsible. The CDR3 protein is CAWTPAEGNYGYAF. CDR3 sequence (DNA): TGTGCCTGGACCCCCGCCGAGGGTAACTATGGCTACGCCTTC. This chain connects TRBV30 to TRBJ1-2; D unresolved. The CDR3 is 14 residues long. Germline CDR1 GTSNPN, CDR2 SVGIG (reference sequence).

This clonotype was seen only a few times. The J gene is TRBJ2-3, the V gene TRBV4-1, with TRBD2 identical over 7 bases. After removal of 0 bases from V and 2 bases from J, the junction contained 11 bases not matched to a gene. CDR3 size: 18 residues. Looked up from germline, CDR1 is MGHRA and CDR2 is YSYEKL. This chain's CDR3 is CASSQESASGRTTDTQYF. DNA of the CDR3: TGCGCCAGCAGCCAAGAGTCTGCTAGCGGACGAACCACAGATACGCAGTATTTT.